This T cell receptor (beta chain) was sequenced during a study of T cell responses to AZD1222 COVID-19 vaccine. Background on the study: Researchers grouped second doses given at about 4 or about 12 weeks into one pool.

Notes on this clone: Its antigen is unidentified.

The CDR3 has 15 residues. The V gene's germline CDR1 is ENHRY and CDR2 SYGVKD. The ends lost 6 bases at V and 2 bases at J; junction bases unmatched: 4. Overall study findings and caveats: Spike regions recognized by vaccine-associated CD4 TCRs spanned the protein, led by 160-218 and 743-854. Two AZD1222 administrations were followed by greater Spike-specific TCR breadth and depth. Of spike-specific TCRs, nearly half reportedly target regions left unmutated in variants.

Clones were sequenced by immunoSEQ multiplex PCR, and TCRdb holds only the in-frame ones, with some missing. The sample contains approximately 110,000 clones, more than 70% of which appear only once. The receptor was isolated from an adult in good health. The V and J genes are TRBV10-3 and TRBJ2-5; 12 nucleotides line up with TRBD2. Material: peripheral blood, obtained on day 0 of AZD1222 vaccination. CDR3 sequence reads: CAISGLAGNQETQYF. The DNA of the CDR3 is TGTGCCATCAGCGGACTAGCGGGGAATCAAGAGACCCAGTACTTC.